The clone carrying this T cell receptor beta chain was recorded only once. The antigen remains undetermined. This CDR3 contains 15 residues. Germline loops: CDR1 SGHRS, CDR2 YFSETQ. V lost 5 bases and J lost 4, with 16 bases in between. The analysis combined second doses at about 4 or about 12 weeks. Some clones are missing from TCRdb's copy, which holds only in-frame ones; the method was immunoSEQ multiplex PCR. Seen here are fewer than 150,000 clones, roughly 88% observed once, and the top ten hold 1.5% to 2%. This sample is drawn from a study of T cell responses to AZD1222 COVID-19 vaccine. Whole-study results and caveats: Seropositivity was recorded at baseline in only 6 or 7 AZD1222 recipients. Dominant at 160-218 and 743-854, vaccine-associated CD4 TCRs also spanned spike.

The chain has TRBV5-1 and TRBJ1-5; D is possibly TRBD1 (5 bases). The origin of this receptor is an adult who received the AZD1222 COVID-19 vaccine. Source: peripheral blood, taken 28 days after the second AZD1222 dose. The DNA for the CDR3 is TGCGCCAGCAGGGAGGGAACAGGTCCAAATCAGCCCCAGCATTTT. Translating it yields CASREGTGPNQPQHF.